Listed below are T cell receptor beta chains from one sample, sequenced in a study of shared clonotypes between healthy human individuals. Only in-frame clones appear in the TCRdb table, and some are missing; sequencing was by immunoSEQ multiplex PCR. The profile shows approximately 2,000,000 clones, 85% to 95% of them singletons. Source material: naive CD8+ T cells from PBMCs. These receptors all stem from a man between 18 and 35 years old in good health. Some clones in this sample may be carry-over from other donors' samples. The CDR3 runs from the conserved cysteine through the conserved F or W. D genes are given only for firm matches. Part of the rows lack a size; the others show once, few, many or a class for expanded clones.

size | J | D | V | CDR3 | DNA
NA | TRBJ2-5 | TRBD2 | TRBV7-9 | CASSLARGLAESWGTQYF | TGTGCCAGCAGCTTAGCGCGGGGACTAGCGGAGAGTTGGGGGACCCAGTACTTC
NA | TRBJ2-3 | NA | TRBV1 | CTIPWLAGRTDTQYF | TGCACCATCCCGTGGCTAGCGGGAAGAACAGATACGCAGTATTTT
once | TRBJ2-7 | TRBD2 | TRBV6-1 | CASSEVFRTSGSYEQYF | TGTGCCAGCAGTGAAGTTTTTAGGACTAGCGGGAGTTACGAGCAGTACTTC
NA | TRBJ2-3 | NA | TRBV6-5 | CASSYFSQGTDTQYF | TGTGCCAGCAGTTACTTTAGCCAGGGGACAGATACGCAGTATTTT
NA | TRBJ1-2 | TRBD1 | TRBV25-1 | CASAGQGGNYGYTF | TGTGCCAGCGCGGGACAGGGCGGAAACTATGGCTACACCTTC
NA | TRBJ2-5 | NA | TRBV11-2 | CASSLRTDRQETQYF | TGTGCCAGCAGCTTAAGGACGGACAGACAAGAGACCCAGTACTTC
NA | TRBJ2-1 | NA | TRBV25-1 | CASSEFGGAINEQFF | TGTGCCAGCAGTGAATTTGGGGGCGCGATCAATGAGCAGTTCTTC
NA | TRBJ2-2 | NA | TRBV4-1 | CASSPAPRFRGGELFF | TGCGCCAGCAGCCCCGCGCCTCGATTCCGAGGAGGGGAGCTGTTTTTT
NA | TRBJ1-3 | TRBD1 | TRBV7-6 | CASSMGQSSGNTIYF | TGTGCCAGCAGCATGGGACAGTCCTCTGGAAACACCATATATTTT
NA | TRBJ2-7 | NA | TRBV27 | CASSPTGLFYEQYF | TGTGCCAGCAGCCCGACAGGTCTCTTCTACGAGCAGTACTTC
NA | TRBJ2-1 | TRBD2 | TRBV7-8 | CASSSTPPGLAGVEQFF | TGTGCCAGCAGCTCAACCCCCCCAGGACTAGCGGGAGTGGAGCAGTTCTTC
NA | TRBJ2-2 | NA | TRBV5-1 | CASSPGTVNTGELFF | TGCGCCAGCAGCCCGGGGACGGTTAACACCGGGGAGCTGTTTTTT
NA | TRBJ2-7 | NA | TRBV4-3 | CASSQGDGSLYEQYF | TGCGCCAGCAGCCAAGGGGACGGATCCTTATACGAGCAGTACTTC
NA | TRBJ2-1 | NA | TRBV7-3 | CASSPSGLRGGNEQFF | TGTGCCAGCAGCCCCTCGGGGTTGAGGGGGGGCAATGAGCAGTTCTTC
NA | TRBJ1-2 | NA | TRBV5-5 | CASSPDRQANYGYTF | TGTGCCAGCAGCCCCGACAGGCAAGCTAACTATGGCTACACCTTC
NA | TRBJ1-4 | NA | TRBV15 | CATSRVPAEKLFF | TGTGCCACCAGCAGAGTGCCGGCTGAAAAACTGTTTTTT
NA | TRBJ1-3 | NA | TRBV6-6 | CASQQGDTIYF | TGTGCCAGTCAACAAGGGGACACCATATATTTT
NA | TRBJ2-5 | NA | TRBV19 | CASSPGTYGETQYF | TGTGCCAGTAGCCCCGGGACTTACGGGGAGACCCAGTACTTC
NA | TRBJ2-7 | TRBD2 | TRBV27 | CASSLRHGRPYEQYF | TGTGCCAGCAGTCTAAGACACGGGAGGCCCTACGAGCAGTACTTC
NA | TRBJ2-1 | NA | TRBV27 | CASQTGWDDEQFF | TGTGCCAGCCAAACGGGCTGGGACGATGAGCAGTTCTTC
NA | TRBJ2-1 | TRBD2 | TRBV7-9 | CASPLGVLAEYNEQFF | TGTGCCAGCCCCCTGGGGGTCCTAGCGGAATACAATGAGCAGTTCTTC
NA | TRBJ1-2 | NA | TRBV9 | CASSPPSHGYTF | TGTGCCAGCAGCCCACCGTCTCATGGCTACACCTTC
once | TRBJ1-1 | NA | TRBV21-1 | CASSALKVLDWHPGAFF | TGTGCCAGCAGCGCCTTGAAGGTACTTGACTGGCACCCGGGAGCTTTCTTT
NA | TRBJ2-3 | NA | TRBV9 | CASSESGGGRTDTQYF | TGTGCCAGCAGCGAGAGTGGCGGGGGCCGCACAGATACGCAGTATTTT
NA | TRBJ2-5 | NA | TRBV19 | CASSHRDQETQYF | TGTGCCAGTAGCCACCGGGATCAAGAGACCCAGTACTTC
NA | TRBJ2-7 | NA | TRBV7-9 | CASSLDGSSSSYEQYF | TGTGCCAGCAGCTTAGACGGCAGCTCCTCTTCCTACGAGCAGTACTTC
NA | TRBJ2-3 | NA | TRBV14 | CASSQVFGRVPDTQYF | TGTGCCAGCAGCCAAGTCTTCGGGAGAGTCCCAGATACGCAGTATTTT
NA | TRBJ2-5 | NA | TRBV25-1 | CASSEYLWGEETQYF | TGTGCCAGCAGTGAATATTTGTGGGGGGAGGAGACCCAGTACTTC
NA | TRBJ1-1 | NA | TRBV29-1 | CSVHPAAIEAFF | TGCAGCGTTCACCCGGCAGCCATTGAAGCTTTCTTT
NA | TRBJ2-4 | TRBD2 | TRBV30 | CARGEVAKNIQYF | TGTGCCCGGGGGGAAGTAGCCAAAAACATTCAGTACTTC
NA | TRBJ1-4 | NA | TRBV7-9 | CASSSIGTDEKLFF | TGTGCCAGCAGCTCCATCGGGACTGATGAAAAACTGTTTTTT
NA | TRBJ2-7 | TRBD2 | TRBV29-1 | CSVLRTSGSYEQYF | TGCAGCGTCCTTAGGACTAGCGGTTCCTACGAGCAGTACTTC
NA | TRBJ2-1 | NA | TRBV29-1 | CSVVWYNEQFF | TGCAGCGTTGTTTGGTACAATGAGCAGTTCTTC
NA | TRBJ2-7 | TRBD1 | TRBV11-3 | CASSTEGTDYEQYF | TGTGCCAGCAGCACAGAGGGGACAGATTACGAGCAGTACTTC
NA | TRBJ1-1 | NA | TRBV29-1 | CSVAGTPIHTEAFF | TGCAGCGTAGCCGGGACACCTATTCACACTGAAGCTTTCTTT
NA | TRBJ2-1 | NA | TRBV2 | CASSPNNEQFF | TGTGCCAGCAGTCCTAACAATGAGCAGTTCTTC
NA | TRBJ2-6 | NA | TRBV9 | CASSVEDSSAGANVLTF | TGTGCCAGCAGCGTAGAGGACAGTTCGGCTGGGGCCAACGTCCTGACTTTC
NA | TRBJ2-7 | TRBD2 | TRBV28 | CASSSKSGALSYEQYF | TGTGCCAGCAGTTCAAAGAGCGGGGCCCTCTCCTACGAGCAGTACTTC
NA | TRBJ2-7 | NA | TRBV4-2 | CASSQESGNEQYF | TGTGCCAGCAGCCAAGAGTCCGGGAACGAGCAGTACTTC
NA | TRBJ2-3 | TRBD2 | TRBV4-1 | CASSQGGLAGFTDTQYF | TGCGCCAGCAGCCAAGGGGGACTAGCGGGGTTCACAGATACGCAGTATTTT
NA | TRBJ2-3 | NA | TRBV28 | CASLSRGTANTDTQYF | TGTGCCAGCCTTTCACGGGGGACCGCGAACACAGATACGCAGTATTTT
few | TRBJ1-5 | NA | TRBV28 | CASSFFQGIQPQHF | TGTGCCAGCAGTTTCTTTCAGGGAATTCAGCCCCAGCATTTT
NA | TRBJ2-7 | NA | TRBV7-9 | CASSPDLSYEQYF | TGTGCCAGCAGCCCGGACCTATCCTACGAGCAGTACTTC
NA | TRBJ2-7 | TRBD1 | TRBV4-2 | CASSQIRDREYEQYF | TGTGCCAGCAGCCAAATCCGGGACAGGGAGTACGAGCAGTACTTC
NA | TRBJ2-7 | NA | TRBV29-1 | CSGSTGHSYEQYF | TGCAGCGGCAGTACAGGGCACTCCTACGAGCAGTACTTC
NA | TRBJ2-1 | TRBD1 | TRBV27 | CASRHQIPDRGRNNEQFF | TGTGCCAGCAGGCACCAGATACCCGACAGGGGCCGAAACAATGAGCAGTTCTTC
NA | TRBJ1-2 | TRBD1 | TRBV9 | CASSANKDRGQTRSYTF | TGTGCCAGCAGCGCAAATAAGGACAGGGGGCAAACGAGGAGCTACACCTTC
NA | TRBJ1-2 | NA | TRBV7-9 | CASSSIGTRRGDYGYTF | TGTGCCAGCAGCTCGATAGGGACACGGCGGGGGGACTATGGCTACACCTTC